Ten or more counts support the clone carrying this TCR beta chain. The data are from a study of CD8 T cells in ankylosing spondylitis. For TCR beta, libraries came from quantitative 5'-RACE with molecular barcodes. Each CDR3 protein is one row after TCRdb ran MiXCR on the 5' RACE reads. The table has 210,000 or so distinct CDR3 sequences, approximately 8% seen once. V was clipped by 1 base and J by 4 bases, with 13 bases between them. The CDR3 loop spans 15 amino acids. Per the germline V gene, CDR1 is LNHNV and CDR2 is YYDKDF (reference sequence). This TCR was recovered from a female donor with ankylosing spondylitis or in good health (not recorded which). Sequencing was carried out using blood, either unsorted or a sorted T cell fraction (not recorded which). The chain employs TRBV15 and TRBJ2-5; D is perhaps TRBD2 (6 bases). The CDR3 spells CATSRAGVSLETQYF. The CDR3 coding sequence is TGTGCCACCAGCAGAGCGGGGGTCTCTTTAGAGACCCAGTACTTC.